The count of the clone carrying this TCR beta chain is one. Its antigen is unidentified. MiXCR was run by TCRdb on the reads, yielding one entry per CDR3 protein. The sample shows approximately 140,000 distinct CDR3 sequences, less than 9.5% of them seen only once. The data were obtained in a study of T cell repertoires in cytomegalovirus infection. As for the study in general: It can be stated that public TCR beta signatures indicated CMV infection as well as a matching HLA type. Study conclusions and caveats: HLA-C-restricted CMV clonotypes gave the most frequent clonotype in two of eight donors. Carriers of CMV and the relevant HLA type were discriminated by public TCR beta frequency.

Germline CDR1 is LNHDA and CDR2 is SQIVND (reference sequence). The V and J ends lost 5 bases and 8 bases respectively, with 24 bases between them. The CDR3 is 17 residues long. The chain is built from TRBV19 and TRBJ1-4; no firm D call. Sequencing input: PBMCs. This receptor was obtained from a human donor in good health (CMV status not recorded). Some clones in this sample may be carry-over from other donors' samples. The DNA for the CDR3 is TGTGCCAGTAGTTCCCGTCGGGGAGTCCCCAAGGGCGAAAAACTGTTTTTT. It is translated as CASSSRRGVPKGEKLFF. The full variable domain, its missing parts supplied by reference TRBV19 and TRBJ1-4, is DGGITQSPKYLFRKEGQNVTLSCEQNLNHDAMYWYRQDPGQGLRLIYYSQIVNDFQKGDIAEGYSVSREKKESFPLTVTSAQKNPTAFYLCASSSRRGVPKGEKLFFGSGTQLSVL.